The 17 T cell receptor beta chains reported below all come from one sample, sequenced in a study of cytotoxic CD8 clonotypes in ibrutinib-treated CLL. TCRdb's table, derived via immunoSEQ multiplex PCR, lists solely in-frame clones and lacks some. The sample consists of 57,000 or so clones, roughly 58% of them appearing once. The sequences come from PBMCs, collected at disease progression, from a patient treated with ibrutinib. These receptors were taken from a human donor with chronic lymphocytic leukemia.

Comment on this clone: Compared with germline, one end of the junction differs, possibly owing to a read error. V gene TRBV2 combines with J gene TRBJ1-1, with D possibly matching TRBD1 (6 bases). This CDR3 is 11 amino acids long. Germline assignment: CDR1 SNHLY and CDR2 FYNNEI. This chain's CDR3 is CASSAPGVPLF. The DNA of the CDR3 is TGTGCCAGCAGTGCCCCAGGGGTCCCGCTCTTT.

This clone was seen many times. This chain links TRBV4-2 with TRBJ1-1; 10 nucleotides align to TRBD1. The CDR3 consists of 16 residues. CDR1 is LGHNA, CDR2 YNFKEQ, per germline. Germline trimming cut 0 bases from V and 2 bases from J; bases unmatched to any gene: 3. CDR3 coding DNA: TGTGCCAGCAGCCAAGATTCGACAGGGGGCAACACTGAAGCTTTCTTT. Residues: CASSQDSTGGNTEAFF.

V usage is TRBV5-1 and J usage is TRBJ2-1; 7 bases map to TRBD2. V lost 4 bases and J lost 4; bases outside the gene matches: 11. In germline, CDR1 is SGHRS, CDR2 YFSETQ. CDR3 length equals 16 residues. Here the CDR3 reads CASSPGLGPSYNEQFF. CDR3 DNA: TGCGCCAGCAGCCCCGGACTAGGACCATCGTACAATGAGCAGTTCTTC. Full variable domain (missing parts from reference TRBV5-1 and TRBJ2-1): KAGVTQTPRYLIKTRGQQVTLSCSPISGHRSVSWYQQTPGQGLQFLFEYFSETQRNKGNFPGRFSGRQFSNSRSEMNVSTLELGDSALYLCASSPGLGPSYNEQFFGPGTRLTVL.

The chain is built from TRBV7-9 and TRBJ2-3; the match to TRBD1 covers 7 bases. The CDR3 loop spans 14 amino acids. Germline-derived CDR1 and CDR2 are SEHNR and FQNEAQ (reference sequence). After removal of 3 bases from V and 5 bases from J, the junction contained 5 bases not matched to a gene. The CDR3 DNA sequence: TGTGCCAGCAGCTTTGAGGGGGCCGGAGATACGCAGTATTTT. Translated: CASSFEGAGDTQYF.

The rearrangement uses TRBV5-6 and TRBJ2-7; D is unclear. Looked up from germline, CDR1 is SGHDT and CDR2 is YYEEEE. The CDR3 contains 12 residues. Trimming removed 2 bases from V and 3 bases from J, with 6 bases in between. CDR3 amino acids: CASSLWDYEQYF. The CDR3 DNA reads TGTGCCAGCAGCTTATGGGACTACGAGCAGTACTTC.

This chain uses TRBV7-3 with TRBJ2-1; no clear D. The germline gives CDR1 SGHTA, CDR2 FQGTGA. V lost 2 bases and J 0 bases, leaving 8 bases between the germline ends. The CDR3 sequence is 15 residues long. In DNA form, the CDR3 reads TGTGCCAGCAGCTTATACACGAGCTCCTACAATGAGCAGTTCTTC. It is translated as CASSLYTSSYNEQFF.

CDR3 sequence (DNA): TGTGCCAGCAGGCCGACAGGGGGGGAGACCCAGTACTTC. It translates to CASRPTGGETQYF. V is TRBV7-7 and J is TRBJ2-5, with 9 bases matching TRBD1. Trimming at V came to 6 bases and at J to 5 bases, leaving 4 bases not matched to a gene. The CDR3 runs 13 residues. Germline V gene lookup returns CDR1 SSHAT and CDR2 FNYEAQ (reference sequence).

Note on this clone: At the DNA level, this CDR3 is encoded by other sequences in the same sample as well. The rearrangement joins TRBV12-5 to TRBJ2-7, with D unclear. The ends were cut back, 1 base at V and 2 bases at J, with 3 bases in the middle. The germline gives CDR1 LGHNT, CDR2 FRNRAP. This CDR3 region has 12 residues. DNA for the CDR3: TGTGCTAGTGGTTTGGGTCCCTACGAGCAGTACTTC. It encodes CASGLGPYEQYF. The full variable domain, with the rest looked up from reference TRBV12-5 and TRBJ2-7, is DARVTQTPRHKVTEMGQEVTMRCQPILGHNTVFWYRQTMMQGLELLAYFRNRAPLDDSGMPKDRFSAEMPDATLATLKIQPSEPRDSAVYFCASGLGPYEQYFGPGTRLTVT.

V usage is TRBV29-1 and J usage is TRBJ2-1; 7 positions match TRBD1. Trimming at V came to 4 bases and at J to 6 bases, leaving 9 bases not matched to a gene. This CDR3 has 14 residues. Germline CDR1 reads SQVTM; CDR2 reads ANQGSEA. CDR3 DNA: TGCAGCGTTGGGCGGGTCCGGGACAGCAATGAGCAGTTCTTC. Its protein is CSVGRVRDSNEQFF.

The CDR3 loop is CASSQDGYSYNEQFF. Here the CDR3 DNA reads TGCGCCAGCAGCCAAGATGGCTACTCCTACAATGAGCAGTTCTTC. The rearrangement joins TRBV4-3 to TRBJ2-1; D uncertain. CDR1 and CDR2 from the germline V gene are LGHNA and YSLEER. The CDR3 consists of 15 residues. Trimming took 0 bases from V and 0 from J, leaving 6 bases between them.

CDR3 residues: CASSYRQWDQPQHF. The CDR3 nucleotides are TGTGCCAGCAGTTACCGACAGTGGGATCAGCCCCAGCATTTT. The chain is built from TRBV6-5 and TRBJ1-5, with D possibly TRBD1 on 5 matching bases. CDR1 and CDR2 (germline): MNHEY, SVGAGI. The ends were cut back, 2 bases at V and 5 bases at J, with 10 bases in the middle. The CDR3 contains 14 residues.

This sequence joins TRBV14 and TRBJ2-3; possibly TRBD1 or TRBD2 for D (6 bases each). CDR1 is SGHDN, CDR2 FVKESK, per germline. The CDR3 length is 15 residues. V was pared by 1 base and J by 1 base, with 9 bases between. The CDR3: CASSQAGARTDTQYF. In DNA form, the CDR3 reads TGTGCCAGCAGCCAAGCGGGGGCTCGCACAGATACGCAGTATTTT.

The V call is TRBV7-9, the J call TRBJ1-2; D is possibly TRBD1 (5 bases). CDR3 size: 19 residues. V lost 5 bases to trimming and J lost 5 bases, with 30 bases between them. Germline CDR1 SEHNR, CDR2 FQNEAQ (reference sequence). CDR3 nucleotide sequence: TGTGCCAGCAGCCTAATTATCCGCAGGGAAAAGAAAGGCTTATATGGCTACACCTTC. This gives the protein CASSLIIRREKKGLYGYTF.

In its sample, this clone was seen once. The J gene is TRBJ2-2, the V gene TRBV19; perhaps TRBD1 as D (6 bases). Germline V gene data show CDR1 as LNHDA and CDR2 as SQIVND (reference sequence). Trimming shortened V by 3 bases and J by 6 bases, and 11 bases separated the two germline ends. The CDR3 loop spans 14 amino acids. The CDR3 region is CASSIFRGAGELFF. The CDR3 DNA reads as TGTGCCAGTAGTATTTTCAGGGGAGCCGGGGAGCTGTTTTTT.

The chain joins TRBV2 to TRBJ1-5; no reliable D call. V was trimmed by 7 bases and J by 5 bases, leaving 12 bases between them. This CDR3 is 13 amino acids long. CDR1 SNHLY and CDR2 FYNNEI come from the germline V gene. CDR3 region: CASKNGGHQPQHF. CDR3 coding DNA: TGTGCCAGCAAAAACGGCGGCCATCAGCCCCAGCATTTT.

The chain couples TRBV7-6 to TRBJ2-7; D is possibly TRBD1 (6 bases). CDR3 length: 14 residues. V was shortened by 5 bases and J by 5 bases, with 16 bases between the two germline ends. The germline V gene has CDR1 SGHVS and CDR2 FNYEAQ. CDR3 nucleotide sequence: TGTGCCAGCAGCAGACCGGGACAAGGCAACGAGCAGTACTTC. Its translation: CASSRPGQGNEQYF.

This clone was seen only a few times. This chain links TRBV18 with TRBJ2-3; 13 nucleotides match TRBD2. Unmatched junction bases numbered 2, after V lost 0 bases and J lost 5 bases. The CDR3 is 16 residues long. Germline V lookup: CDR1 KGHSH, CDR2 LQKENI. The CDR3 sequence is CASSPPLAGGRDTQYF. The CDR3 nucleotides read TGTGCCAGCTCACCACCACTAGCGGGGGGGCGAGATACGCAGTATTTT.